This T cell receptor (beta chain) was identified in a study of OX40 agonist ivuxolimab in advanced cancers. Study at large: At 0.01 to 10 mg/kg, ivuxolimab was administered intravenously to patients every 2 weeks. Around 40% of patients had received prior checkpoint inhibitor therapy. Overall study findings and caveats: Among T cells, CD8+ cells averaged more expanded clones than CD4+ cells.

This CDR3 is 15 amino acids long. In germline, CDR1 is SGHRS, CDR2 YFSETQ. The ends were cut back, 1 base at V and 0 bases at J, with 7 bases in the middle. Remarks on this clone: Its cognate antigen is unknown.

Assay used: immunoSEQ multiplex PCR; TCRdb lists only in-frame clones, some missing. The table has 55,000 to 60,000 clones, approximately 88% seen once. The sample in question was CD4+ or CD8+ T cells sorted from blood, obtained in a trial of the OX40 agonist ivuxolimab. V and J are TRBV5-1 and TRBJ1-4; D unclear. This receptor was obtained from an adult with an advanced solid tumor such as melanoma, head and neck, liver or kidney cancer. The CDR3 here is CASSLTSSTNEKLFF. The CDR3 nucleotides read TGCGCCAGCAGCTTGACAAGTTCAACTAATGAAAAACTGTTTTTT.